Listed below are T cell receptor beta chains from one sample, sequenced in a study of Graves' ophthalmopathy and Graves' hyperthyroidism. Using its own MiXCR run on the multiplex PCR reads, TCRdb lists one record per CDR3 protein. This table holds 1 million to 1.3 million distinct CDR3 sequences, approximately 35% found once. Input material: peripheral blood or thyroid tissue (not recorded which). Receptors originate from an adult man with Graves' hyperthyroidism. Both conserved end residues are part of each CDR3. Fields, in order: CDR3 protein, CDR3 DNA, clone size, D gene, V gene, J gene. D genes are given only for firm matches. The size field is filled for only some rows; it gives once, few, many or a size class.

CASSSALQYQETQYF	TGTGCCAGCAGCTCGGCCCTACAGTACCAAGAGACCCAGTACTTC	once	.	TRBV25-1	TRBJ2-5
CSAPTGARSSYNSPLHF	TGCAGTGCTCCTACCGGGGCAAGGAGCTCCTATAATTCACCCCTCCACTTT	many	.	TRBV20-1	TRBJ1-6
CAISRRDDGNEQFF	TGTGCCATCAGTCGCCGGGACGACGGGAATGAGCAGTTCTTC	.	.	TRBV6-1	TRBJ2-1
CANPASVQQGLSTGELFF	TGTGCCAACCCGGCTAGCGTTCAACAGGGTCTATCCACCGGGGAGCTGTTTTTT	.	.	TRBV11-2	TRBJ2-2
CATGSGSFSSYEQYF	TGTGCCACCGGTAGCGGGAGTTTTAGTTCCTACGAGCAGTACTTC	once	TRBD2	TRBV15	TRBJ2-7
CASSAGDRGDYGYTF	TGCGCCAGCAGTGCAGGGGACAGGGGAGACTATGGCTACACCTTC	few	TRBD1	TRBV10-2	TRBJ1-2
CASSRDLTPPLHF	TGTGCCAGCAGTCGGGACTTGACTCCACCCCTCCACTTT	.	.	TRBV12-3/TRBV12-4	TRBJ1-6
CATSSPGTGGLATNEKLFF	TGTGCCACCAGCAGTCCCGGGACAGGGGGCCTTGCGACTAATGAAAAACTGTTTTTT	.	TRBD1	TRBV15	TRBJ1-4
CASSLGRGLQNTEAFF	TGCGCCAGCAGCTTGGGCAGGGGGCTCCAGAACACTGAAGCTTTCTTT	few	TRBD1	TRBV5-1	TRBJ1-1
CASSGPGRGYTF	TGCGCCAGCAGCGGACCAGGTCGTGGCTACACCTTC	many	.	TRBV5-1	TRBJ1-2
CASSDIRAEQYF	TGTGCCAGCAGTGATATACGGGCCGAGCAGTACTTC	many	.	TRBV2	TRBJ2-7
CASSFTLSSANTGELFF	TGTGCCAGCAGCTTCACTCTCTCAAGCGCGAACACCGGGGAGCTGTTTTTT	few	.	TRBV7-8	TRBJ2-2
CASSLGTGPMNTEAFF	TGCGCCAGCAGCTTGGGGACAGGGCCTATGAACACTGAAGCTTTCTTT	many	TRBD1	TRBV5-1	TRBJ1-1
CASQHQEAGYTF	TGTGCCAGCCAACATCAGGAGGCTGGCTACACCTTC	.	.	TRBV25-1	TRBJ1-2
CASSQEQGRRETQYF	TGCGCCAGCAGCCAAGAGCAGGGGCGAAGAGAGACCCAGTACTTC	few	.	TRBV4-1	TRBJ2-5
CASSSPRGMNTEAFF	TGTGCCAGCAGCTCGCCCCGTGGAATGAACACTGAAGCTTTCTTT	.	.	TRBV10-2	TRBJ1-1
CSYRVNYGYTF	TGCAGTTACAGGGTCAACTATGGCTACACCTTC	.	.	TRBV29-1	TRBJ1-2
CASSFGSTGGQTF	TGCGCCAGCAGCTTTGGGTCGACAGGGGGTCAAACCTTC	few	TRBD1	TRBV5-1	TRBJ1-2
CAISETGGFGPQHF	TGTGCCATCAGTGAGACAGGCGGCTTTGGGCCCCAGCATTTT	.	.	TRBV10-3	TRBJ1-5
CASSFFGDRVFF	TGTGCCAGCAGCTTTTTCGGCGATCGAGTTTTCTTT	many	.	TRBV5-4	TRBJ1-1
CSARPGTGDFYGYTF	TGCAGTGCTAGACCTGGGACAGGGGACTTCTATGGCTACACCTTC	.	TRBD1	TRBV20-1	TRBJ1-2
CATSIDSTDTQYF	TGTGCCACTTCAATAGATAGCACAGATACGCAGTATTTT	.	.	TRBV15	TRBJ2-3
CASSSSGGGLTEAFF	TGTGCCAGCAGCTCTTCGGGAGGGGGCCTTACTGAAGCTTTCTTT	many	TRBD1	TRBV13	TRBJ1-1
CASSFTGGEYSPLHF	TGCGCCAGCAGCTTCACGGGCGGAGAGTATTCACCCCTCCACTTT	.	.	TRBV5-1	TRBJ1-6
CASSWTGEYEQYF	TGCGCCAGCAGCTGGACAGGGGAATACGAGCAGTACTTC	few	TRBD1	TRBV5-1	TRBJ2-7
CAISVGTGKGGSEKLFF	TGTGCCATCAGTGTCGGGACAGGGAAAGGTGGTTCGGAAAAACTGTTTTTT	many	TRBD1	TRBV10-3	TRBJ1-4
CAWSVVQGGELFF	TGTGCCTGGAGTGTAGTCCAGGGCGGGGAGCTGTTTTTT	.	.	TRBV30	TRBJ2-2
CASKTGTNQPQHF	TGTGCCAGCAAGACAGGGACCAATCAGCCCCAGCATTTT	.	TRBD1	TRBV15	TRBJ1-5
CAISGVGAPGANVLTF	TGTGCCATCAGTGGAGTAGGGGCTCCTGGGGCCAACGTCCTGACTTTC	.	.	TRBV10-3	TRBJ2-6
CATNKGLSGDTEAFF	TGTGCCACGAATAAAGGACTTTCCGGGGACACTGAAGCTTTCTTT	many	.	TRBV10-3	TRBJ1-1
CAIREYGTTNYEQYF	TGTGCCATCAGGGAATACGGGACAACGAACTACGAGCAGTACTTC	many	.	TRBV10-3	TRBJ2-7
CATSDPPSGELFF	TGTGCCACCAGTGATCCCCCTTCCGGGGAGCTGTTTTTT	few	.	TRBV24-1	TRBJ2-2
CASSLAGTRDYGYTF	TGTGCCAGCAGTTTGGCCGGGACAAGAGACTATGGCTACACCTTC	many	.	TRBV12-3/TRBV12-4	TRBJ1-2
CSASTGRNQPQHF	TGCAGCGCGTCGACAGGGAGAAATCAGCCCCAGCATTTT	many	TRBD1	TRBV29-1	TRBJ1-5
CASSTGSGGDTQYF	TGTGCCAGCAGTACCGGGTCGGGGGGGGATACGCAGTATTTT	few	TRBD2	TRBV25-1	TRBJ2-3
CASGLAGDSEQYF	TGTGCCAGCGGGCTAGCGGGAGACAGCGAGCAGTACTTC	many	TRBD2	TRBV7-3	TRBJ2-7
CASSLFNLMGATNEKLFF	TGTGCCAGCAGCTTATTTAATCTCATGGGTGCAACTAATGAAAAACTGTTTTTT	many	.	TRBV7-2	TRBJ1-4
CASSSDKNTEAFF	TGTGCCAGCAGCTCGGACAAGAACACTGAAGCTTTCTTT	many	.	TRBV7-2	TRBJ1-1
CASSLAHMSGANVLTF	TGCGCCAGCAGCTTGGCGCATATGTCTGGGGCCAACGTCCTGACTTTC	many	.	TRBV5-1	TRBJ2-6
CASTHRTGFGEQYF	TGTGCCAGCACCCATAGGACAGGGTTTGGCGAGCAGTACTTC	.	TRBD1	TRBV10-3	TRBJ2-7
CASRDTSAGYTF	TGTGCCAGCAGGGACACCTCCGCCGGCTACACCTTC	few	.	TRBV12-3/TRBV12-4	TRBJ1-2
CASSWDRVNTEAFF	TGTGCCAGCAGCTGGGACAGAGTGAACACTGAAGCTTTCTTT	few	TRBD1	TRBV5-4	TRBJ1-1
CATSRSRDGEAVF	TGTGCCACCAGCAGAAGCAGGGACGGCGAGGCTGTCTTT	.	.	TRBV15	TRBJ1-1
CASSASLGLPNYGYTF	TGTGCCAGCAGTGCCTCCCTCGGCCTCCCTAACTATGGCTACACCTTC	few	.	TRBV12-3/TRBV12-4	TRBJ1-2
CATSTRQGLPEAFF	TGTGCCACCAGCACACGTCAGGGATTGCCTGAAGCTTTCTTT	many	.	TRBV15	TRBJ1-1
CASSLSAGYEQYF	TGTGCCAGCAGTTTATCTGCGGGCTACGAGCAGTACTTC	.	.	TRBV7-2	TRBJ2-7
CSAGQGAGASYEQYF	TGCAGTGCTGGACAGGGGGCCGGGGCGTCCTACGAGCAGTACTTC	.	TRBD1	TRBV20-1	TRBJ2-7
CASSSLVAGELFF	TGTGCCAGCAGTTCACTAGTAGCCGGGGAGCTGTTTTTT	.	.	TRBV5-5	TRBJ2-2
CASSRLLGMILRELFF	TGTGCCAGCAGCCGCCTGCTGGGGATGATTCTACGGGAGCTGTTTTTT	few	.	TRBV7-8	TRBJ2-2
CAWSVLSAEAFF	TGTGCCTGGAGTGTACTATCGGCTGAAGCTTTCTTT	few	.	TRBV30	TRBJ1-1
CASSLGAPPRGSGYTF	TGTGCCAGCAGCTTGGGGGCACCCCCCCGTGGTTCTGGCTACACCTTC	many	.	TRBV7-9	TRBJ1-2
CASTRPAGAYEQYF	TGTGCCAGCACCCGACCAGCGGGAGCCTACGAGCAGTACTTC	.	TRBD2	TRBV14	TRBJ2-7
CASSPAVGTEAFF	TGTGCCAGCAGCCCCGCGGTCGGCACTGAAGCTTTCTTT	many	.	TRBV11-3	TRBJ1-1
CASSLEGGRRTEAFF	TGTGCCAGCAGCTTGGAAGGGGGAAGGAGGACTGAAGCTTTCTTT	.	.	TRBV5-8	TRBJ1-1
CASTSGGSSYNSPLHF	TGTGCCAGCACCTCCGGCGGGAGCTCCTATAATTCACCCCTCCACTTT	many	.	TRBV7-9	TRBJ1-6
CASRLSSSYEQYF	TGTGCCAGCAGACTTTCCAGCTCCTACGAGCAGTACTTC	few	.	TRBV12-3/TRBV12-4	TRBJ2-7
CASSLNQANYGYTF	TGTGCCAGCAGCTTGAATCAGGCTAACTATGGCTACACCTTC	many	.	TRBV7-2	TRBJ1-2
CASSLIGGRNTGELFF	TGTGCCAGCAGCTTAATCGGCGGAAGGAACACCGGGGAGCTGTTTTTT	.	.	TRBV7-3	TRBJ2-2
CASSLWPGTSYTNEKLFF	TGTGCCAGCAGCTTGTGGCCCGGGACATCCTACACCAATGAAAAACTGTTTTTT	few	.	TRBV7-2	TRBJ1-4